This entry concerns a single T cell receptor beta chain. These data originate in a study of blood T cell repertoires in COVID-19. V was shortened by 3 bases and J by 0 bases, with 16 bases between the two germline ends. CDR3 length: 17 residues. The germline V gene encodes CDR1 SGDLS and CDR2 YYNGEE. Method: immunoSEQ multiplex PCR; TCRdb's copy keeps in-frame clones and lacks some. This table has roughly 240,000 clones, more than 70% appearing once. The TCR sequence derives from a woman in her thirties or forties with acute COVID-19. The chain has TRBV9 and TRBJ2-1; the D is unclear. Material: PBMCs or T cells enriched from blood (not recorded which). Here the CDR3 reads CASSGDGTVSSYNEQFF. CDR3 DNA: TGTGCCAGCAGCGGAGATGGTACAGTTTCCTCCTACAATGAGCAGTTCTTC.